Shown below are 7 T cell receptor beta chains from a single sample sequenced in a study of PD-1 blockade in classical Hodgkin lymphoma. TCRdb's table, derived via immunoSEQ multiplex PCR, lists solely in-frame clones and lacks some. The sample carries tens of thousands of clones, roughly four fifths recorded once. Documented time point: cycle 4 day 1 (C4D1), after less than 7 weeks of nivolumab. Each and every patient relapsed after autologous stem cell transplantation, and patients got differing brentuximab vedotin exposure. Specimen: peripheral blood mononuclear cells (PBMCs), collected before the fourth cycle of nivolumab. The receptors shown here come from a human donor with classical Hodgkin lymphoma.

The chain joins TRBV10-3 to TRBJ1-6, with 9 bases fitting TRBD1. The CDR3 runs 15 residues. Trimming at V came to 7 bases and at J to 5 bases, leaving 6 bases not matched to a gene. The germline CDR1 and CDR2 sequences are ENHRY and SYGVKD. In DNA, the CDR3 is TGTGCCATCAAGGGACAGGGTAAAGATAATTCACCCCTCCACTTT. Its translation: CAIKGQGKDNSPLHF.

This rearrangement joins TRBV4-3 to TRBJ2-7; 15 nucleotides line up with TRBD2. The CDR3 has 18 amino acids. V lost 4 bases, J lost 3 bases, and 10 bases stayed unmatched. Germline V gene lookup returns CDR1 LGHNA and CDR2 YSLEER. The CDR3 sequence: CASSPQFGTSGGFYEQYF. Here the CDR3 DNA reads TGCGCCAGCAGCCCACAATTCGGGACTAGCGGGGGGTTCTACGAGCAGTACTTC.

The genes are TRBV11-3 and TRBJ2-3, with 7 bases identical to TRBD2. Germline V gene lookup returns CDR1 SGHNT and CDR2 YENEEA. The CDR3 covers 16 residues. V was pared by 5 bases and J by 0 bases, with 8 bases of the junction left unmatched. The CDR3 loop reads CASSARGGSSTDTQYF. The CDR3 DNA sequence: TGTGCCAGCAGCGCCCGCGGGGGATCTAGCACAGATACGCAGTATTTT.

This rearrangement joins TRBV9 to TRBJ2-2; D not certain. Trimming stripped 3 bases from V and 2 bases from J, with 11 bases between. CDR3 length: 15 amino acids. CDR1 and CDR2 (germline): SGDLS, YYNGEE. In DNA form, the CDR3 reads TGTGCCAGCAGCGAAACCAGTATAAACACCGGGGAGCTGTTTTTT. It specifies CASSETSINTGELFF.

The J gene is TRBJ2-3, the V gene TRBV7-9; a possible D gene is TRBD2 (6 bases). V was shortened by 6 bases and J by 0 bases, with 16 bases between the two germline ends. CDR1 is SEHNR, CDR2 FQNEAQ, per germline (reference sequence). The CDR3 consists of 16 residues. The chain's CDR3 is CASRYLSGESTDTQYF. The CDR3 nucleotides read TGTGCCAGCAGATATCTATCGGGGGAGAGCACAGATACGCAGTATTTT.

The chain links TRBV9 to TRBJ2-1, with D perhaps TRBD1 (5 bases). The germline V gene encodes CDR1 SGDLS and CDR2 YYNGEE. The V and J ends lost 3 bases and 0 bases respectively, with 10 bases between them. The CDR3 sequence is 15 residues long. CDR3 region: CASSETARSYNEQFF. The CDR3 bases are TGTGCCAGCAGCGAGACAGCGCGCTCCTACAATGAGCAGTTCTTC. The full variable domain, rest sourced from reference TRBV9 and TRBJ2-1, is DSGVTQTPKHLITATGQRVTLRCSPRSGDLSVYWYQQSLDQGLQFLIQYYNGEERAKGNILERFSAQQFPDLHSELNLSSLELGDSALYFCASSETARSYNEQFFGPGTRLTVL.

The J gene is TRBJ1-2, the V gene TRBV7-3; 9 bases fit TRBD1. Per germline, CDR1 SGHTA and CDR2 FQGTGA. This CDR3 is 16 amino acids long. V gave up 3 bases and J gave up 8 bases; unmatched junction bases: 13. In DNA form, the CDR3 reads TGTGCCAGCAGCTTGCAGGGGGGACAGGGATTATTCGGCTACACCTTC. Translation: CASSLQGGQGLFGYTF.